These T cell receptor beta chains were read from a single sample in a study of T-cell reconstitution after alpha-beta-depleted transplantation in children. TCRdb passed the PCR reads through MiXCR, listing each CDR3 protein once. The table shows a few hundred thousand distinct CDR3 sequences, with roughly 30% occurring only once. The sample in question was PBMCs, obtained before TCRalphabeta/CD19-depleted stem cell transplant. The receptor set was obtained from a boy under two years old with Wiskott-Aldrich syndrome, due to receive a stem cell transplant. CDR3s include the opening cysteine and the closing phenylalanine or tryptophan. A D gene is named only where the DNA matches it firmly. Size is omitted from some rows. Given values are once, few, many or a class for expanded clones.

j_call: TRBJ2-3
d_call: .
v_call: TRBV5-5
clone_size: few
cdr3_nt: TGTGCCAGCAGCTTGGCTTTCACAGATACGCAGTATTTT
cdr3_aa: CASSLAFTDTQYF

j_call: TRBJ2-7
d_call: TRBD2
v_call: TRBV20-1
clone_size: .
cdr3_nt: TGCAGTGCTAGGGACGGGACTAGCGGGAGGGCCGGATGGGAGCAGTACTTC
cdr3_aa: CSARDGTSGRAGWEQYF

j_call: TRBJ2-7
d_call: .
v_call: TRBV6-5
clone_size: .
cdr3_nt: TGTGCCAGCAGTTTCTACGCTCCCGGGACGACCTCCTACGAGCAGTACTTC
cdr3_aa: CASSFYAPGTTSYEQYF

j_call: TRBJ1-2
d_call: .
v_call: TRBV18
clone_size: few
cdr3_nt: TGTGCCAGCTCACCCGTTACAGCAAACTATGGCTACACCTTC
cdr3_aa: CASSPVTANYGYTF

j_call: TRBJ1-2
d_call: .
v_call: TRBV9
clone_size: .
cdr3_nt: TGTGCCAGCAGCGTAGAAGGGTCCTATGGCTACACCTTC
cdr3_aa: CASSVEGSYGYTF

j_call: TRBJ2-1
d_call: TRBD2
v_call: TRBV5-1
clone_size: .
cdr3_nt: TGCGCCAGCAGCTTGGCGATATTAGCGGGAGGCCCCAGGGGCAATGAGCAGTTCTTC
cdr3_aa: CASSLAILAGGPRGNEQFF

j_call: TRBJ2-5
d_call: TRBD2
v_call: TRBV12-3/TRBV12-4
clone_size: .
cdr3_nt: TGTGCCAGCAGTTTAGTGCTAGCGGGAGCTTTCGAGACCCAGTACTTC
cdr3_aa: CASSLVLAGAFETQYF

j_call: TRBJ2-7
d_call: .
v_call: TRBV20-1
clone_size: once
cdr3_nt: TGCAGTGCTCCCGGGACCACTCCCTACGAGCAGTACTTC
cdr3_aa: CSAPGTTPYEQYF

j_call: TRBJ2-1
d_call: TRBD2
v_call: TRBV4-2
clone_size: .
cdr3_nt: TGTGCCAGCAGCCGCCGGACTAGCGGGGGAATAAGCTCCTACAATGAGCAGTTCTTC
cdr3_aa: CASSRRTSGGISSYNEQFF

j_call: TRBJ2-3
d_call: .
v_call: TRBV12-3/TRBV12-4
clone_size: few
cdr3_nt: TGTGCCAGCAGTGCGGGACAGTTTGATACGCAGTATTTT
cdr3_aa: CASSAGQFDTQYF

j_call: TRBJ1-5
d_call: .
v_call: TRBV6-4
clone_size: .
cdr3_nt: TGTGCCAGCAGTGACTCCGGAGCGGGGGTTAGGAATCAGCCCCAGCATTTT
cdr3_aa: CASSDSGAGVRNQPQHF

j_call: TRBJ1-3
d_call: .
v_call: TRBV4-1
clone_size: .
cdr3_nt: TGCGCCAGCAGCCAATGTCCGCGGTTAGCTGGAAACACCATATATTTT
cdr3_aa: CASSQCPRLAGNTIYF

j_call: TRBJ2-5
d_call: .
v_call: TRBV5-5
clone_size: .
cdr3_nt: TGTGCCAGCAGCTTAGCTTTCAGCCAAGAGACCCAGTACTTC
cdr3_aa: CASSLAFSQETQYF

j_call: TRBJ2-1
d_call: TRBD2
v_call: TRBV28
clone_size: .
cdr3_nt: TGTGCCAGCAGTTTCGAACTAGCGGGAGAGTCAACCTACAATGAGCAGTTCTTC
cdr3_aa: CASSFELAGESTYNEQFF

j_call: TRBJ2-1
d_call: .
v_call: TRBV5-1
clone_size: few
cdr3_nt: TGCGCCAGCAGCTTCCTCGAGGTTGATGAGCAGTTCTTC
cdr3_aa: CASSFLEVDEQFF

j_call: TRBJ1-1
d_call: .
v_call: TRBV20-1
clone_size: .
cdr3_nt: TGCAGTGCTAGAGGGACAGCGAACACTGAAGCTTTCTTT
cdr3_aa: CSARGTANTEAFF

j_call: TRBJ2-1
d_call: TRBD2
v_call: TRBV28
clone_size: .
cdr3_nt: TGTGCCAGCAGTTTAGGGACTAGCGTCGACAATGAGCAGTTCTTC
cdr3_aa: CASSLGTSVDNEQFF

j_call: TRBJ2-1
d_call: TRBD2
v_call: TRBV5-6
clone_size: many
cdr3_nt: TGTGCCAGCAGCCCAAGGACTAGCGGGAGGAATGAGCAGTTCTTC
cdr3_aa: CASSPRTSGRNEQFF

j_call: TRBJ2-1
d_call: TRBD2
v_call: TRBV19
clone_size: .
cdr3_nt: TGTGCCAGTACGGGACTAAGCGATGAGCAGTTCTTC
cdr3_aa: CASTGLSDEQFF

j_call: TRBJ1-2
d_call: .
v_call: TRBV5-5
clone_size: .
cdr3_nt: TGTGCCAGCAGCTTGAGGCGGTATGGCTACACCTTC
cdr3_aa: CASSLRRYGYTF

j_call: TRBJ2-2
d_call: .
v_call: TRBV20-1
clone_size: .
cdr3_nt: TGCAGTGCTAGTACCAGGGGGGTCACCGGGGAGCTGTTTTTT
cdr3_aa: CSASTRGVTGELFF

j_call: TRBJ2-1
d_call: TRBD2
v_call: TRBV14
clone_size: few
cdr3_nt: TGTGCCAGCAGCCAACGATCGGGACTAGCGACCTACAATGAGCAGTTCTTC
cdr3_aa: CASSQRSGLATYNEQFF

j_call: TRBJ1-2
d_call: .
v_call: TRBV27
clone_size: .
cdr3_nt: TGTGCCAGCGCGGGGCGCCTCAACTATGGCTACACCTTC
cdr3_aa: CASAGRLNYGYTF

j_call: TRBJ1-2
d_call: .
v_call: TRBV24-1
clone_size: few
cdr3_nt: TGTGCCACCAGTGATTTGGGGGAGATTAACTATGGCTACACCTTC
cdr3_aa: CATSDLGEINYGYTF

j_call: TRBJ2-1
d_call: .
v_call: TRBV12-3/TRBV12-4
clone_size: few
cdr3_nt: TGTGCCAGCAGTTCCGAATCCCCCTCTTCCTACAATGAGCAGTTCTTC
cdr3_aa: CASSSESPSSYNEQFF

j_call: TRBJ2-7
d_call: TRBD1
v_call: TRBV5-1
clone_size: few
cdr3_nt: TGCGCCAGCAGCTTGGGGCTGGGACAGAGCTACGAGCAGTACTTC
cdr3_aa: CASSLGLGQSYEQYF

j_call: TRBJ2-5
d_call: .
v_call: TRBV7-2
clone_size: few
cdr3_nt: TGTGCCAGCAGCTTAGTAGGGGAGAGAGAAGAGACCCAGTACTTC
cdr3_aa: CASSLVGEREETQYF

j_call: TRBJ2-5
d_call: .
v_call: TRBV12-3/TRBV12-4
clone_size: few
cdr3_nt: TGTGCCAGCAGTTTATTCAGGGATCAAGAGACCCAGTACTTC
cdr3_aa: CASSLFRDQETQYF

j_call: TRBJ1-4
d_call: TRBD1
v_call: TRBV2
clone_size: .
cdr3_nt: TGTGCCAGCAGACAAGGACAGGGAAGAAATGAAAAACTGTTTTTT
cdr3_aa: CASRQGQGRNEKLFF

j_call: TRBJ2-7
d_call: .
v_call: TRBV20-1
clone_size: .
cdr3_nt: TGCAGTGCCCCAGTAATCGCGGACGAGCAGTACTTC
cdr3_aa: CSAPVIADEQYF

j_call: TRBJ2-1
d_call: TRBD2
v_call: TRBV12-3/TRBV12-4
clone_size: .
cdr3_nt: TGTGCCAGCAGTCAGACTAGCGGGATTGGAGGTGAGCAGTTCTTC
cdr3_aa: CASSQTSGIGGEQFF

j_call: TRBJ2-1
d_call: .
v_call: TRBV12-3/TRBV12-4
clone_size: .
cdr3_nt: TGTGCCAGCAGTTTAAGAAGCGGGCTTAATGAGCAGTTCTTC
cdr3_aa: CASSLRSGLNEQFF

j_call: TRBJ1-1
d_call: .
v_call: TRBV10-3
clone_size: .
cdr3_nt: TGTGCCATCAGTGAGTCGAAGAGGGGAAACACTGAAGCTTTCTTT
cdr3_aa: CAISESKRGNTEAFF

j_call: TRBJ2-7
d_call: TRBD1
v_call: TRBV29-1
clone_size: .
cdr3_nt: TGCAGCGTAACAGGGGAAGACTACGAGCAGTACTTC
cdr3_aa: CSVTGEDYEQYF

j_call: TRBJ2-5
d_call: .
v_call: TRBV18
clone_size: once
cdr3_nt: TGTGCCAGCTCATCGGACTTCCAAGAGACCCAGTACTTC
cdr3_aa: CASSSDFQETQYF

j_call: TRBJ1-2
d_call: .
v_call: TRBV5-1
clone_size: .
cdr3_nt: TGCGCCAGCAGCTTGGATGGGGCCTCTAACTATGGCTACACCTTC
cdr3_aa: CASSLDGASNYGYTF

j_call: TRBJ2-5
d_call: TRBD1
v_call: TRBV20-1
clone_size: once
cdr3_nt: TGCTGTGCTAGAGGTCTGAACCGGGACAGGGCCCAAGAGACCCAGTACTTC
cdr3_aa: CCARGLNRDRAQETQYF

j_call: TRBJ2-3
d_call: .
v_call: TRBV25-1
clone_size: few
cdr3_nt: TGTGCCAGCAGTGTTGAGGATACGCAGTATTTT
cdr3_aa: CASSVEDTQYF

j_call: TRBJ2-5
d_call: .
v_call: TRBV5-1
clone_size: few
cdr3_nt: TGCGCCAGCAGCCATAACACAGGGCAAGAGACCCAGTACTTC
cdr3_aa: CASSHNTGQETQYF

j_call: TRBJ2-5
d_call: .
v_call: TRBV5-1
clone_size: once
cdr3_nt: TGCGCCAGCAGCACCGTCGCAGACCAGACCCAGTACTTC
cdr3_aa: CASSTVADQTQYF

j_call: TRBJ2-7
d_call: .
v_call: TRBV29-1
clone_size: few
cdr3_nt: TGCAGCGTTGTCGCAGTTAGACCCTCCTACGAGCAGTACTTC
cdr3_aa: CSVVAVRPSYEQYF

j_call: TRBJ2-7
d_call: .
v_call: TRBV27
clone_size: few
cdr3_nt: TGTGCCAGCAGTTCCGAGCCGGGGGCATCCTACGAGCAGTACTTC
cdr3_aa: CASSSEPGASYEQYF

j_call: TRBJ2-1
d_call: TRBD2
v_call: TRBV18
clone_size: few
cdr3_nt: TGTGCCAGCGCCCCATTGAAAGCGGGAGGGCTCGGTGAGCAGTTCTTC
cdr3_aa: CASAPLKAGGLGEQFF

j_call: TRBJ1-1
d_call: .
v_call: TRBV3-1
clone_size: .
cdr3_nt: TGTGCCAGCAGCCTGGGAATTAACACTGAAGCTTTCTTT
cdr3_aa: CASSLGINTEAFF

j_call: TRBJ2-1
d_call: .
v_call: TRBV18
clone_size: few
cdr3_nt: TGTGCCAGCTCGACGGGTAGAACCAACAATGAGCAGTTCTTC
cdr3_aa: CASSTGRTNNEQFF

j_call: TRBJ1-3
d_call: TRBD1
v_call: TRBV5-1
clone_size: few
cdr3_nt: TGCGCCAGCAGACAGGGGCCCTCTGGAAACACCATATATTTT
cdr3_aa: CASRQGPSGNTIYF

j_call: TRBJ2-6
d_call: .
v_call: TRBV12-3/TRBV12-4
clone_size: .
cdr3_nt: TGTGCCAGCAGTTTAATGCCTGGGGCCAACGTCCTGACTTTC
cdr3_aa: CASSLMPGANVLTF

j_call: TRBJ2-1
d_call: TRBD2
v_call: TRBV7-9
clone_size: .
cdr3_nt: TGTGCCAGCAGCTTAGCGACAGCGGGAGGGAGGCGGGATGAGCAGTTCTTC
cdr3_aa: CASSLATAGGRRDEQFF

j_call: TRBJ2-1
d_call: .
v_call: TRBV5-1
clone_size: few
cdr3_nt: TGCGCCAGCAGCTTGAGACAGATAAGTTACAATGAGCAGTTCTTC
cdr3_aa: CASSLRQISYNEQFF

j_call: TRBJ2-3
d_call: .
v_call: TRBV20-1
clone_size: .
cdr3_nt: TGCAGTGCTAGCGACCATACGCAGTATTTT
cdr3_aa: CSASDHTQYF

j_call: TRBJ2-3
d_call: TRBD2
v_call: TRBV7-3
clone_size: .
cdr3_nt: TGTGCCAGCAGCTCGGGACTATTCATTACCACAGATACGCAGTATTTT
cdr3_aa: CASSSGLFITTDTQYF

j_call: TRBJ2-1
d_call: .
v_call: TRBV20-1
clone_size: few
cdr3_nt: TGCAGTGCTAGAGATGCCTGGGGTGAGCGCAATGAGCAGTTCTTC
cdr3_aa: CSARDAWGERNEQFF

j_call: TRBJ2-7
d_call: TRBD1
v_call: TRBV5-1
clone_size: few
cdr3_nt: TGCGCCAGTAGGCCGGGACAGGGCTACGAGCAGTACTTC
cdr3_aa: CASRPGQGYEQYF

j_call: TRBJ1-1
d_call: .
v_call: TRBV9
clone_size: .
cdr3_nt: TGTGCCAGCAGCGTAGACGACACTGAAGCTTTCTTT
cdr3_aa: CASSVDDTEAFF